The clone carrying this T cell receptor (beta chain) was observed at least ten times. The V end was cut by 3 bases, the J end by 10 bases, with 18 bases between. CDR3 length: 14 residues. Germline V gives CDR1 KGHSH, CDR2 LQKENI. Stable Graves' hyperthyroidism meant no ophthalmopathy progression within 18 months. With a duration under 2 months, the hyperthyroidism was newly diagnosed in patients aged 18 to 65. Exclusions: uncontrolled infection, other autoimmune disease, pregnancy, lactation. The data stem from a study of T cells in Graves' hyperthyroidism and ophthalmopathy. TCR beta CDR3 regions were amplified from RNA. HTBI primers were used for first-round RT-PCR of the TCR CDR3. Via MiXCR, TCRdb re-called the multiplex PCR reads, giving one row per CDR3 protein. The sample comprises 350,000 to 400,000 distinct CDR3 sequences, about 16% of which are singletons, and roughly 33% rests with the top ten.

The TCR comes from a woman under 40 with Graves' hyperthyroidism. Sequencing was performed on blood. This chain connects TRBV18 to TRBJ2-5; D remains unclear. CDR3 sequence: CASSPNSLNVGQYF. CDR3 bases: TGTGCCAGCTCACCGAACAGCCTTAATGTTGGCCAGTACTTC.